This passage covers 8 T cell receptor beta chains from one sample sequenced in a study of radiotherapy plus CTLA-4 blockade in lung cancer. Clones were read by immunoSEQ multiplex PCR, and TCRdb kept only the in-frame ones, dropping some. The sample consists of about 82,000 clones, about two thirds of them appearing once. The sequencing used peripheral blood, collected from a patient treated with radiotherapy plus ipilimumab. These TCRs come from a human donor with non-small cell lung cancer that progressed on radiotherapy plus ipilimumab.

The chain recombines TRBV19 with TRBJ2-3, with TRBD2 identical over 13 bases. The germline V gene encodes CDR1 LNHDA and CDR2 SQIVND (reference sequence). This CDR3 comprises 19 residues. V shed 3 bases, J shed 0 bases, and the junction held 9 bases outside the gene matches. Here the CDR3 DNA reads TGTGCCAGTAGTATGAGCGGAAGGGGACTAGCGGGAAGCACAGATACGCAGTATTTT. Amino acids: CASSMSGRGLAGSTDTQYF.

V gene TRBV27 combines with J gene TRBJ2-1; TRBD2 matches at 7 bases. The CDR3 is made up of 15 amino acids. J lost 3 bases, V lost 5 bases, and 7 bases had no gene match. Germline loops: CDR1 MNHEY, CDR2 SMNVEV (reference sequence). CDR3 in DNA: TGTGCCAGCAGTCGTCGCCCTAGCGGCTACAATGAGCAGTTCTTC. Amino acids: CASSRRPSGYNEQFF.

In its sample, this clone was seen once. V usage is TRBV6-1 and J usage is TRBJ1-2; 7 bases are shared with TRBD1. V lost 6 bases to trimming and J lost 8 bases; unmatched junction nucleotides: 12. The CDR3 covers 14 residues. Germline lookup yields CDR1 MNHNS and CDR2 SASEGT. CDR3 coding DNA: TGTGCCAGCAGCCGACGACAGGGCTCCGGCGGCTACACCTTC. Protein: CASSRRQGSGGYTF.

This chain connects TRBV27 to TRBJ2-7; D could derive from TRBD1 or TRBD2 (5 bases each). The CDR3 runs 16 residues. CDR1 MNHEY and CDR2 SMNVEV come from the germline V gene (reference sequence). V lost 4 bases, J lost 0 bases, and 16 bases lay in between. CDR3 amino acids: CASSSLSGPRSYEQYF. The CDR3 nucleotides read TGTGCCAGCAGTTCCTTGTCGGGACCCCGCTCCTACGAGCAGTACTTC.

The CDR3 DNA reads as TGTGCCAGCAGCGTAAATCGGGAGGTGGCGCGGAATGAGCAGTTCTTC. Translated: CASSVNREVARNEQFF. The chain employs TRBV9 and TRBJ2-1, with 7 bases identical to TRBD2. Trimming at V came to 1 base and at J to 7 bases, leaving 11 bases not matched to a gene. This CDR3 has 16 amino acids. Germline CDR1 and CDR2: SGDLS and YYNGEE.

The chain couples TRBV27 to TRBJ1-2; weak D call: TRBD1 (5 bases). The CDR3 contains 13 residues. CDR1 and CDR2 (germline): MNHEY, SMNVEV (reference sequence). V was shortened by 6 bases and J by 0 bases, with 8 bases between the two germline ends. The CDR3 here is CASRDNPNYGYTF. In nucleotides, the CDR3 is TGTGCCAGCAGGGACAACCCTAACTATGGCTACACCTTC.

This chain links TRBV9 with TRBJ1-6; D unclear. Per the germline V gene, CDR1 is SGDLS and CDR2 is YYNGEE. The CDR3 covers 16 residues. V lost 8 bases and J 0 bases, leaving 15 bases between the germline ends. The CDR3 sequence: CASTDGSSSYNSPLHF. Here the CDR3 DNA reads TGTGCCAGTACGGACGGTTCGAGCTCCTATAATTCACCCCTCCACTTT.

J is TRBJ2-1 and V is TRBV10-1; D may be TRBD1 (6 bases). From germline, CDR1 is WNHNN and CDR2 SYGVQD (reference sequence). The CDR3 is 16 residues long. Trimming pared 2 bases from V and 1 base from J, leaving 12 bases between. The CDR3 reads CASSEVARGSYNEQFF. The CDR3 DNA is TGCGCCAGCAGTGAGGTGGCGAGGGGGTCCTACAATGAGCAGTTCTTC.